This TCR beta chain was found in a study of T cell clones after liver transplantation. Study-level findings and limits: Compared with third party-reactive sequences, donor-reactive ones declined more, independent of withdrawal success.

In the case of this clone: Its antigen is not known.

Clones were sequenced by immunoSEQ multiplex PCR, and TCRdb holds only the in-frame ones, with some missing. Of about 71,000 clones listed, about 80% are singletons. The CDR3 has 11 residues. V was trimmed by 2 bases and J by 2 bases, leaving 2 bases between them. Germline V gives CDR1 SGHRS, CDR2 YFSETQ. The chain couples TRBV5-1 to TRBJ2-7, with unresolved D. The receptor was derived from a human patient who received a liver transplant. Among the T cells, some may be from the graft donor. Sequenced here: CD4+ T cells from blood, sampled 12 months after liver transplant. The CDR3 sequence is CASSFAYEQYF. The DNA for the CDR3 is TGCGCCAGCAGCTTTGCCTACGAGCAGTACTTC.